The rows below give T cell receptor beta chains drawn from one sample of a study of T cell responses to AZD1222 COVID-19 vaccine. Sequencing was performed with immunoSEQ multiplex PCR; in TCRdb, only in-frame clones are kept and a portion is missing. The sample carries around 100,000 clones, roughly 89% recorded once. The starting material was peripheral blood, obtained on day 0 of AZD1222 vaccination. These receptors were taken from an adult in good health. The CDR3 runs from the conserved cysteine through the conserved F or W. Each record gives: clone size, J gene, D gene, V gene, CDR3 protein, CDR3 DNA. D genes are given only for firm matches. Clone size is shown for a subset of rows, as once, few, many or a class of expanded clone.

. TRBJ1-1 . TRBV12-3/TRBV12-4 CASMSGLGTEAFF TGTGCCAGCATGAGTGGGTTAGGCACTGAAGCTTTCTTT
. TRBJ1-2 . TRBV4-1 CASSQDIRANYGYTF TGCGCCAGCAGCCAAGATATCCGGGCTAACTATGGCTACACCTTC
few TRBJ1-4 . TRBV27 CASSTLGTSEKLFF TGTGCCAGCAGTACACTAGGGACGAGTGAAAAACTGTTTTTT
. TRBJ2-4 . TRBV18 CASSPPGRGSSAVKAKNIQYF TGTGCCAGCTCACCACCGGGCAGGGGCTCCTCAGCGGTTAAAGCCAAAAACATTCAGTACTTC
. TRBJ1-5 TRBD1 TRBV10-3 CATDRGGGNQPQHF TGTGCCACGGACAGGGGAGGAGGCAATCAGCCCCAGCATTTT
. TRBJ2-2 . TRBV7-3 CASGARDTGELFF TGTGCCAGCGGCGCACGAGACACCGGGGAGCTGTTTTTT
. TRBJ2-5 . TRBV2 CASRDNQETQYF TGTGCCAGTCGGGACAACCAAGAGACCCAGTACTTC
once TRBJ2-7 . TRBV10-3 CAISESGRQTSIYEQYF TGTGCCATCAGTGAGTCCGGTCGTCAGACATCTATTTACGAGCAGTACTTC
. TRBJ2-7 TRBD2 TRBV4-1 CASSQVLAGGVAYEQYF TGCGCCAGCAGCCAAGTTCTAGCGGGAGGGGTGGCCTACGAGCAGTACTTC
once TRBJ1-1 . TRBV7-8 CASSLVGRSNTEAFF TGTGCCAGCAGCTTAGTTGGCCGCTCGAACACTGAAGCTTTCTTT
. TRBJ1-6 . TRBV28 CASSLSTSPLHF TGTGCCAGCAGTTTAAGTACTTCACCCCTCCACTTT
. TRBJ1-5 . TRBV19 CASTWEGIQPQHF TGTGCCAGTACTTGGGAGGGGATTCAGCCCCAGCATTTT
. TRBJ2-3 TRBD2 TRBV18 CASSPPGTSGTDTQYF TGTGCCAGCTCACCACCGGGTACTAGCGGCACAGATACGCAGTATTTT
. TRBJ1-4 . TRBV7-9 CASSHESEGRKKLFF TGTGCCAGCAGCCACGAAAGTGAGGGAAGGAAAAAACTGTTTTTT
. TRBJ2-3 TRBD2 TRBV4-1 CASSQGGTSGITDTQYF TGCGCCAGCAGCCAGGGGGGGACTAGCGGAATCACAGATACGCAGTATTTT
. TRBJ1-1 TRBD1 TRBV3-1/TRBV3-2 CASSKTGTGPTEAFF TGTGCCAGCAGCAAGACCGGGACAGGGCCCACTGAAGCTTTCTTT
. TRBJ1-1 TRBD1 TRBV2 CASRVQGSTEAFF TGTGCCAGCAGGGTACAGGGGAGCACTGAAGCTTTCTTT
. TRBJ2-5 TRBD2 TRBV5-5 CASSLFGGGRLQETQYF TGTGCCAGCAGCTTGTTCGGGGGAGGGAGACTACAAGAGACCCAGTACTTC
few TRBJ2-1 TRBD2 TRBV5-1 CASRRIAGDNEQFF TGCGCCAGCAGAAGGATAGCGGGAGACAATGAGCAGTTCTTC
. TRBJ2-5 TRBD2 TRBV7-2 CASSFYREGKTQYF TGTGCCAGCAGCTTTTATCGGGAGGGGAAGACCCAGTACTTC
. TRBJ2-7 . TRBV3-1/TRBV3-2 CASSRASGYEQYF TGTGCCAGCAGCCGGGCATCAGGGTACGAGCAGTACTTC
few TRBJ2-5 . TRBV9 CASSETVAQETQYF TGTGCCAGCAGCGAGACAGTGGCCCAAGAGACCCAGTACTTC
. TRBJ1-2 . TRBV6-1 CASSDRGDRDGYTF TGTGCCAGCAGTGACAGGGGTGATCGGGATGGCTACACCTTC
. TRBJ1-3 . TRBV2 CASSLRGASGNTIYF TGTGCCAGCAGTCTACGGGGGGCATCTGGAAACACCATATATTTT
. TRBJ2-7 . TRBV28 CASSLSAGTGEQYF TGTGCCAGCAGTTTATCCGCCGGGACGGGCGAGCAGTACTTC
. TRBJ1-5 . TRBV30 CAWSRFRQSNQPQHF TGTGCCTGGAGTAGATTTAGGCAGAGCAATCAGCCCCAGCATTTT
. TRBJ1-5 . TRBV28 CASSTAGGNQPQHF TGTGCCAGCAGTACGGCCGGGGGCAATCAGCCCCAGCATTTT
. TRBJ1-5 . TRBV19 CASSMWGQPQHF TGTGCCAGTAGTATGTGGGGTCAGCCCCAGCATTTT
. TRBJ1-2 TRBD1 TRBV7-9 CASSLGDSYGYTF TGTGCCAGCAGCTTAGGGGACAGCTATGGCTACACCTTC
. TRBJ2-1 . TRBV7-2 CASSYPAASVNNEQFF TGTGCCAGCAGTTACCCGGCCGCTAGCGTAAACAATGAGCAGTTCTTC
. TRBJ2-7 . TRBV30 CASGSTYEQYF TGTGCCTCGGGATCTACCTACGAGCAGTACTTC
. TRBJ1-6 TRBD1 TRBV28 CASSGTGGYSPLHF TGTGCCAGCAGTGGGACAGGGGGATATTCACCCCTCCACTTT
. TRBJ2-1 . TRBV19 CASSAMNEQFF TGTGCCAGTAGTGCTATGAATGAGCAGTTCTTC
. TRBJ1-5 . TRBV24-1 CATSEQSIYYSNQPQHF TGTGCCACCAGTGAGCAATCAATTTATTATAGCAATCAGCCCCAGCATTTT
. TRBJ2-7 . TRBV30 CAWSVQGGVWEQYF TGTGCCTGGAGCGTCCAGGGGGGGGTTTGGGAGCAGTACTTC
. TRBJ1-1 TRBD1 TRBV19 CASSTGQRTEAFF TGTGCCAGTAGTACGGGACAGAGAACTGAAGCTTTCTTT
. TRBJ2-7 . TRBV10-2 CASSETPDSSYEQYF TGCGCCAGCAGTGAGACCCCGGATAGCTCCTACGAGCAGTACTTC
. TRBJ2-5 . TRBV30 CAWSPGTPTQYF TGTGCCTGGAGCCCTGGGACGCCGACCCAGTACTTC
once TRBJ2-2 TRBD2 TRBV18 CASSPLLTSGRSGDGELFF TGTGCCAGCTCACCACTCTTGACTAGCGGGAGGAGTGGTGACGGGGAGCTGTTTTTT
. TRBJ2-2 TRBD1 TRBV28 CASRRQGKRTGELFF TGTGCCAGCAGAAGACAGGGCAAGAGGACCGGGGAGCTGTTTTTT
. TRBJ1-3 TRBD1 TRBV7-9 CASSLLLGTGWYF TGTGCCAGCAGCTTACTCCTCGGGACAGGGTGGTATTTT
once TRBJ2-3 . TRBV6-5 CASSYISGSTDTQYF TGTGCCAGCAGTTACATCAGCGGCAGCACAGATACGCAGTATTTT